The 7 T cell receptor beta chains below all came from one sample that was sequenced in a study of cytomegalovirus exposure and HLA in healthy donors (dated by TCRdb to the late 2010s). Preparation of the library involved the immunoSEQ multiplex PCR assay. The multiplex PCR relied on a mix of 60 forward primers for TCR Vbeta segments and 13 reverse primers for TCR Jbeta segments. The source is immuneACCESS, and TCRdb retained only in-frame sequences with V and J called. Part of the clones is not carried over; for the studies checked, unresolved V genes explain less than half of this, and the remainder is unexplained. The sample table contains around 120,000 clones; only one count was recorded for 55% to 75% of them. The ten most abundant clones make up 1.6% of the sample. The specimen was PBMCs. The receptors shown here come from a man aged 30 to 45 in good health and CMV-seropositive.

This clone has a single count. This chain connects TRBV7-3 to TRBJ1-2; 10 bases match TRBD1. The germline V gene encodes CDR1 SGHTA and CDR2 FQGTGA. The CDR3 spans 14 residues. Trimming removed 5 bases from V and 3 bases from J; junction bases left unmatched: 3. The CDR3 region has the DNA TGTGCCAGCAGCCGGACAGGGGGGGACTATGGCTACACCTTC. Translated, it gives CASSRTGGDYGYTF.

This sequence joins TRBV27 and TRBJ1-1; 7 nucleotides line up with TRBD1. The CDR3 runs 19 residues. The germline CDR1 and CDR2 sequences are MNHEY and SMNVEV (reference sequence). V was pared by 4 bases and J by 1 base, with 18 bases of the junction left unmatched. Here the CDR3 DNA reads TGTGCCAGCAGTTCGATGAGGGACAGCCTGTGGGATGAGAACACTGAAGCTTTCTTT. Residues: CASSSMRDSLWDENTEAFF.

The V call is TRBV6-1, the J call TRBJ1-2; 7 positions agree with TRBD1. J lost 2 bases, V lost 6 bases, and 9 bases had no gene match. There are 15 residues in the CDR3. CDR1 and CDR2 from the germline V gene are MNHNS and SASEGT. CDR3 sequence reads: CASSEGTAINYGYTF. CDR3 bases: TGTGCCAGCAGCGAGGGGACAGCCATCAACTATGGCTACACCTTC.

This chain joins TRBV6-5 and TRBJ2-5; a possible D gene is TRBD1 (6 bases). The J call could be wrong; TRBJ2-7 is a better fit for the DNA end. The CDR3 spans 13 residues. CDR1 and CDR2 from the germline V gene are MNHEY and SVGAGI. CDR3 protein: CASSYSRGGEQYF. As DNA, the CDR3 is TGTGCCAGCAGTTACTCCAGGGGTGGCGAGCAGTACTTC.

The CDR3 region is CASSGRLGGNTGELFF. The CDR3 bases are TGTGCCAGCAGCGGGAGACTGGGCGGGAACACCGGGGAGCTGTTTTTT. The chain combines TRBV11-2 with TRBJ2-2, with a possible D match to TRBD2 (5 bases). Germline lookup yields CDR1 SGHAT and CDR2 FQNNGV. There are 16 residues in the CDR3. V lost 5 bases, J lost 1 base, and 14 bases lay in between.

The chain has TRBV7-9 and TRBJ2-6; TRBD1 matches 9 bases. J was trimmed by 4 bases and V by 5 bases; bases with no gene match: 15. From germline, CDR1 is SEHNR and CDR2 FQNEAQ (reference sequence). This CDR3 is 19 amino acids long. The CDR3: CASSHPLPGQGSGANVLTF. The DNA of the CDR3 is TGTGCCAGCAGCCACCCCCTACCGGGACAGGGTTCCGGGGCCAACGTCCTGACTTTC.

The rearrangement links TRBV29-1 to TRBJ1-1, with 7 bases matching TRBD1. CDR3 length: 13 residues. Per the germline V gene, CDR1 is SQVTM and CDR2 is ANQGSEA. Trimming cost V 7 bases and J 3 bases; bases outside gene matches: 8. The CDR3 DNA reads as TGCAGCGCCCTCAGGCAGGGGGACACTGAAGCTTTCTTT. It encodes CSALRQGDTEAFF.